Presented here are 9 T cell receptor beta chains from one specimen sequenced in a study of T cell responses to AZD1222 COVID-19 vaccine. Using immunoSEQ multiplex PCR, the repertoire was profiled, and TCRdb retains in-frame clones only, with some absent. The sample holds some 140,000 clones; approximately 92% are singletons and the top ten take 6% to 7%. Source: peripheral blood, taken 28 days after the second AZD1222 dose. The receptors derive from an adult who received the AZD1222 COVID-19 vaccine.

The chain couples TRBV3-1 (or the pseudogene TRBV3-2) to TRBJ1-1; possibly TRBD1 for D (5 bases). Germline V gives CDR1 LGHDT, CDR2 YNNKEL (reference sequence). Between the trimmed V and J ends, which lost 1 base and 4 bases, there was a span of 10 bases. The CDR3 spans 14 residues. CDR3 sequence (DNA): TGTGCCAGCAGCCAAGCGGGGGGGGGCACTGAAGCTTTCTTT. Amino acid sequence: CASSQAGGGTEAFF.

The chain is built from TRBV27 and TRBJ2-7; D is uncertain. The V gene lost 1 base and the J gene lost 5 bases, with 9 bases spanning the gap. The germline gives CDR1 MNHEY, CDR2 SMNVEV (reference sequence). This CDR3 is built from 13 residues. The CDR3 here is CASSLFQVDEQYF. The CDR3, as DNA: TGTGCCAGCAGTTTATTCCAGGTCGACGAGCAGTACTTC.

The V call is TRBV11-3, the J call TRBJ1-1; D gene uncertain. Trimming shortened V by 4 bases and J by 1 base, and 16 bases separated the two germline ends. Germline assignment: CDR1 SGHNT and CDR2 YENEEA. The CDR3 has 16 residues. The DNA for the CDR3 is TGTGCCAGCAGCTCAACACCAAGACCTGAGAACACTGAAGCTTTCTTT. Its translation is CASSSTPRPENTEAFF. The full variable domain, in which reference TRBV11-3 and TRBJ1-1 provide the parts outside the CDR3, is EAGVVQSPRYKIIEKKQPVAFWCNPISGHNTLYWYLQNLGQGPELLIRYENEEAVDDSQLPKDRFSAERLKGVDSTLKIQPAELGDSAVYLCASSSTPRPENTEAFFGQGTRLTVV.

V and J are TRBV10-3 and TRBJ2-7; 7 bases are shared with TRBD2. Germline V gene sequence: CDR1 ENHRY, CDR2 SYGVKD. The trim removed 6 bases at V and 6 bases at J, leaving 5 bases unmatched. The CDR3 is made up of 12 amino acids. The CDR3 reads CAIRQAGFEQYF. The CDR3 coding sequence is TGTGCCATCAGGCAAGCGGGGTTCGAGCAGTACTTC.

J is TRBJ2-7 and V is TRBV7-2, with D maybe TRBD1 (5 bases). The V end was cut by 2 bases, the J end by 4 bases, with 12 bases between. CDR3 length equals 14 residues. The germline V gene encodes CDR1 SGHTA and CDR2 FQGNSA. This CDR3 is CASSLRQGRYEQYF. CDR3 nucleotide sequence: TGTGCCAGCAGCTTAAGGCAGGGAAGGTACGAGCAGTACTTC.

The chain joins TRBV13 to TRBJ1-1; D uncertain. V was clipped by 5 bases and J by 1 base, with 11 bases between them. This CDR3 is 14 amino acids long. Per germline, CDR1 PRHDT and CDR2 FYEKMQ (reference sequence). The CDR3 here is CASSHTGKNTEAFF. The CDR3 bases are TGTGCCAGCAGCCACACCGGAAAGAACACTGAAGCTTTCTTT.

V gene TRBV7-9 combines with J gene TRBJ2-5; no clear D gene. The CDR3 is 15 amino acids. V dropped 0 bases and J dropped 5 bases, with 13 bases sitting between them. CDR1 is SEHNR, CDR2 FQNEAQ, per germline (reference sequence). This chain's CDR3 is CASSLAYGRFETQYF. The CDR3 DNA is TGTGCCAGCAGCTTAGCGTATGGCCGTTTTGAGACCCAGTACTTC.

This clone was found once. J is TRBJ1-5 and V is TRBV4-2; D is undetermined. The CDR3 is 15 amino acids. Trimming pared 2 bases from V and 4 bases from J, leaving 12 bases between. Germline values: CDR1 LGHNA, CDR2 YNFKEQ. For the CDR3, the DNA is TGTGCCAGCAGCCAACTTTTGTCGGGGAATCAGCCCCAGCATTTT. Its translation: CASSQLLSGNQPQHF.

This chain joins TRBV30 and TRBJ1-3; D uncertain. CDR3 size: 14 residues. CDR1 GTSNPN and CDR2 SVGIG come from the germline V gene (reference sequence). V was cut by 1 base and J by 2 bases, with 9 bases left in between. The CDR3 DNA reads as TGTGCCTGGAGTGCTGGTGGTGCTGGAAACACCATATATTTT. It specifies CAWSAGGAGNTIYF. Together with reference TRBV30 and TRBJ1-3, the CDR3 gives the full variable domain: SQTIHQWPATLVQPVGSPLSLECTVEGTSNPNLYWYRQAAGRGLQLLFYSVGIGQISSEVPQNLSASRPQDRQFILSSKKLLLSDSGFYLCAWSAGGAGNTIYFGEGSWLTVV.